This T cell receptor beta chain was retrieved from a study of identical twins. Every donor was a healthy Caucasian. After template switching added a universal primer site, the resulting cDNA carried unique molecular identifiers. Using its own MiXCR run on the 5' RACE reads, TCRdb lists one record per CDR3 protein. This sample has roughly 470,000 distinct CDR3 sequences, with roughly an eighth found just once. The CDR3 is 15 residues long. V trimming: 5 bases; J trimming: 6 bases; junction bases outside the gene matches: 10. Germline CDR1 is SGHAT and CDR2 is FQNNGV. The same data also contributed to another study, on yellow fever vaccine responses in identical twins.

The material sequenced was CD4+ T cells sorted from blood. The TCR comes from a woman in her late teens or twenties in good health. This chain uses TRBV11-2 with TRBJ2-5; 9 bases fit TRBD2. DNA of the CDR3: TGTGCCAGCAGCCCCGAACTAGCGGGCGTGAAGACCCAGTACTTC. Amino acids: CASSPELAGVKTQYF.